Listed here is a single T cell receptor beta chain. Its antigen remains unknown. The germline and genes are mouse ones. Coverage ceases 1 residue before the CDR3 finishes, and the germline J gene fills in the end. V dropped 0 bases and J dropped 3 bases, with 7 bases sitting between them. The CDR3 has 14 amino acids. Germline CDR1 is NNHDY and CDR2 is SYVADS. The data were obtained in a study of tissue T cells after allogeneic stem cell transplantation. Only in-frame clones appear in the TCRdb table, and some are missing; sequencing was by immunoSEQ multiplex PCR. The table shows about 48,000 clones, with around 66% occurring only once. General observations from the study: Only a limited share of tissue TCRs appeared in blood or spleen.

The TCR originated in a pool of C57BL/6 mice in good health. V usage is TRBV13-3 and J usage is TRBJ2-1; no reliable D call. What was sequenced was sorted cells pooled from one or two spleens. Incomplete CDR3 DNA: TGTGCCAGCAGTGATGATTCCCTCTATGCTGAGCAGTTC. Protein sequence: CASSDDSLYAEQF. The entire CDR3 protein reads CASSDDSLYAEQFF.